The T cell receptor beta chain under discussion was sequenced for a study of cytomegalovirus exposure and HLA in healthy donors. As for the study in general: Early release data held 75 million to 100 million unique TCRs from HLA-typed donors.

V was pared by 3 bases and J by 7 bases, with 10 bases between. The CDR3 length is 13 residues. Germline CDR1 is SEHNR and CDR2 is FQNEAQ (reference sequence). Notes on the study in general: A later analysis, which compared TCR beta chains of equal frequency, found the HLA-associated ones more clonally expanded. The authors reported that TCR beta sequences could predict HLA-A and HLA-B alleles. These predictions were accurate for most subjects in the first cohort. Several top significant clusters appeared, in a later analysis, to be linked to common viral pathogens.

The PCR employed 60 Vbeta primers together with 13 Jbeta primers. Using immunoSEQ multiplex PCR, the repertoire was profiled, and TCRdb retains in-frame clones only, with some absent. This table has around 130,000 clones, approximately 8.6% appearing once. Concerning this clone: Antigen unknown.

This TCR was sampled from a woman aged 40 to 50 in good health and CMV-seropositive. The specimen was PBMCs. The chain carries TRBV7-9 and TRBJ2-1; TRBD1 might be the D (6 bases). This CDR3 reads CASSLTGGNEQFF. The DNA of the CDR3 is TGTGCCAGCAGCTTGACAGGCGGGAATGAGCAGTTCTTC.